The TCR beta chain under discussion was sequenced for a study of T cell responses to AZD1222 COVID-19 vaccine. Germline V gives CDR1 KGHDR, CDR2 SFDVKD. The CDR3 is 13 amino acids. Trimming took off 4 bases at V and 9 bases at J, with 12 bases between the two ends. The table came from immunoSEQ multiplex PCR; TCRdb's copy has only in-frame clones and leaves some out. The sample shows roughly 200,000 clones, around 94% of them seen only once. The specimen was peripheral blood, collected on day 0 of AZD1222 vaccination. The V call is TRBV24-1, the J call TRBJ1-5; D remains unclear. The sequence was obtained from an adult in good health. The CDR3 DNA follows: TGTGCCACCAGTGACCAATATCCTGGGCCCCAGCATTTT. Protein product: CATSDQYPGPQHF.